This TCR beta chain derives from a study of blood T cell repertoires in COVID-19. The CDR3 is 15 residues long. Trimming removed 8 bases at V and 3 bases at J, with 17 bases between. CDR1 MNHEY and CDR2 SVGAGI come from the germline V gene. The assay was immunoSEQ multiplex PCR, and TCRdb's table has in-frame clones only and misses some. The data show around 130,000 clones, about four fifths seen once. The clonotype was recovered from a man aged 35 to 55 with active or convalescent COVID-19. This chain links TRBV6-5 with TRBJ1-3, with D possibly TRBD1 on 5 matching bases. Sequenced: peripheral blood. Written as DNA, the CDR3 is TGTGCCAGCGAGGACCGCTCCCAGGGTGGAAACACCATATATTTT. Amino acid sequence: CASEDRSQGGNTIYF.